This TCR beta chain was recovered during a study of blood T cell repertoires in COVID-19. Study overall: Sites across the United States, Italy and Spain contributed samples from acute and convalescent COVID-19. PBMCs, B-cell-depleted T cells, or T cells were the source of the cDNA or gDNA that made up the material.

Germline values: CDR1 SGHTA, CDR2 FQGTGA. V lost 2 bases and J lost 5, with 14 bases in between. The CDR3 contains 15 residues. In the original workflow: It was from reference gene primer amplification that nucleated cell counts were estimated. The method was immunoSEQ multiplex PCR; TCRdb's version includes in-frame clones alone and lacks a portion of them. V and J calls plus clone size are reproduced from that table; the DNA served to infer D and trimming. This sample yields 100,000 to 150,000 clones, of which 85% are seen a single time; over 20% belongs to the top ten. Material for sequencing was peripheral blood. The clonotype was recovered from a woman of 80 years or more with acute or convalescent COVID-19. This chain joins TRBV7-3 and TRBJ2-3; possibly TRBD2 for D (5 bases). CDR3 region: CASSLQPGIGDTQYF. The DNA for the CDR3 is TGTGCCAGCAGCTTACAACCGGGGATTGGAGATACGCAGTATTTT.